These 22 T cell receptor beta chains came from one sample sequenced in a study of blood T cell repertoires in COVID-19. The assay was immunoSEQ multiplex PCR, and TCRdb's table has in-frame clones only and misses some. The repertoire holds over 600,000 clones, with more than 80% as singletons. The material sequenced was peripheral blood. These receptor sequences come from a woman under 30 with acute or convalescent COVID-19.

V gene TRBV24-1 combines with J gene TRBJ2-6; 8 bases fit TRBD1. The CDR3 is 19 residues long. Germline CDR1 KGHDR, CDR2 SFDVKD. Unmatched junction bases numbered 9, after V lost 3 bases and J lost 0 bases. The CDR3 region has the DNA TGTGCCACCAGTGATCAACAGGGGGTAGGGTCCTCTGGGGCCAACGTCCTGACTTTC. Translated, it gives CATSDQQGVGSSGANVLTF.

V usage is TRBV25-1 and J usage is TRBJ1-1; D perhaps matches TRBD1 (6 bases). The CDR3 is 14 residues long. CDR1 is MGHDK and CDR2 is SYGVNS in the germline V gene. Between the trimmed V and J ends, which lost 3 bases and 8 bases, there was a span of 16 bases. The CDR3 DNA sequence: TGTGCCAGCAGTGATCGGTCAGGGGCTCTGGAAGCTTTCTTT. This encodes CASSDRSGALEAFF.

On this clone itself: The sample carries other DNA sequences with the same CDR3. The rearrangement uses TRBV29-1 and TRBJ1-1; no definite D call. This CDR3 has 14 amino acids. V dropped 1 base and J dropped 0 bases, with 9 bases sitting between them. Looked up from germline, CDR1 is SQVTM and CDR2 is ANQGSEA. CDR3 region: CSVEGRLMNTEAFF. The CDR3 region has the DNA TGCAGCGTTGAAGGGAGGCTGATGAACACTGAAGCTTTCTTT.

V is TRBV19 and J is TRBJ1-2, with D perhaps TRBD1 (5 bases). CDR3 length: 13 amino acids. Trimming shortened V by 6 bases and J by 6 bases, and 14 bases separated the two germline ends. Germline lookup yields CDR1 LNHDA and CDR2 SQIVND (reference sequence). The CDR3 loop is CASRITGENGYTF. In nucleotides, the CDR3 is TGTGCCAGTAGAATAACAGGAGAAAATGGCTACACCTTC.

The chain couples TRBV29-1 to TRBJ2-3; the D is unclear. The CDR3 extends over 11 amino acids. V dropped 7 bases and J dropped 4 bases, with 9 bases sitting between them. Germline CDR1 reads SQVTM; CDR2 reads ANQGSEA. CDR3 nucleotide sequence: TGCAGCGAACTCCTGTCAGATACGCAGTATTTT. Amino acids: CSELLSDTQYF.

This clone was detected only once. The V and J genes are TRBV2 and TRBJ1-5, with 8 bases identical to TRBD1. The germline V gene has CDR1 SNHLY and CDR2 FYNNEI. The J segment lost 0 bases and the V segment lost 5 bases, leaving 3 bases of the junction unmatched. This CDR3 is built from 15 residues. The CDR3: CASSSRGRSNQPQHF. In DNA form, the CDR3 reads TGTGCCAGCAGTTCCAGGGGGCGTAGCAATCAGCCCCAGCATTTT.

This clone was counted once. The J gene is TRBJ2-2, the V gene TRBV27; TRBD1 agrees at 8 bases. Germline V CDR1 and CDR2: MNHEY, SMNVEV (reference sequence). The CDR3 consists of 14 residues. Trimming removed 9 bases from V and 6 bases from J; junction bases left unmatched: 9. The CDR3 reads CASATGQGSGELFF. CDR3 nucleotides: TGTGCCAGTGCTACCGGACAGGGATCCGGGGAGCTGTTTTTT.

CDR3 region: CASSSRAGGVRNTGELFF. In DNA form, the CDR3 reads TGTGCCAGCAGCTCCCGGGCTGGGGGGGTACGTAACACCGGGGAGCTGTTTTTT. The genes are TRBV7-9 and TRBJ2-2; 7 bases are shared with TRBD2. V gave up 4 bases and J gave up 2 bases; unmatched junction bases: 13. The V gene's germline CDR1 is SEHNR and CDR2 FQNEAQ (reference sequence). The CDR3 is made up of 18 amino acids.

The V gene is TRBV6-1, the J gene TRBJ1-2; TRBD1 matches 7 bases. The CDR3 sequence is 16 residues long. V shed 2 bases and J 0 bases; nucleotides not matched to a gene: 6. The germline gives CDR1 MNHNS, CDR2 SASEGT. The CDR3 coding sequence is TGTGCCAGCAGTGAAAGGGACAGTGCAGCTAACTATGGCTACACCTTC. Protein sequence: CASSERDSAANYGYTF.

A few counts support this clone. The rearrangement uses TRBV30 and TRBJ1-2, with D hard to call. The CDR3 is 14 amino acids. Germline V lookup: CDR1 GTSNPN, CDR2 SVGIG (reference sequence). Trimming shortened V by 2 bases and J by 2 bases, and 12 bases separated the two germline ends. The CDR3 bases are TGTGCCTGGAGTTTCGGCCAGCGGAACTATGGCTACACCTTC. Translation gives CAWSFGQRNYGYTF.

The DNA for the CDR3 is TGTGCCAGCAGCTCGGGCGGGGTTTCAGCTAACTATGGCTACACCTTC. This codes for CASSSGGVSANYGYTF. The chain uses TRBV11-1 and TRBJ1-2, with unresolved D. The CDR3 extends over 16 amino acids. Germline V gene data show CDR1 as SGHAT and CDR2 as FQDESV (reference sequence). Trimming shortened V by 4 bases and J by 0 bases, and 15 bases separated the two germline ends. Using reference TRBV11-1 and TRBJ1-2 for the parts outside the CDR3, the full variable domain is EAEVAQSPRYKITEKSQAVAFWCDPISGHATLYWYRQILGQGPELLVQFQDESVVDDSQLPKDRFSAERLKGVDSTLKIQPAELGDSAMYLCASSSGGVSANYGYTFGSGTRLTVV.

The gene calls are TRBV15 and TRBJ1-6; perhaps TRBD1 as D (6 bases). Trimming stripped 8 bases from V and 5 bases from J, with 10 bases between. Per germline, CDR1 LNHNV and CDR2 YYDKDF (reference sequence). The CDR3 consists of 13 residues. The chain's CDR3 is CATEGVDNSPLHF. CDR3 DNA: TGTGCCACCGAGGGGGTGGATAATTCACCCCTCCACTTT.

This clone was detected a few times. The chain has TRBV11-2 and TRBJ2-7; 11 bases fit TRBD2. The CDR3 is 16 residues long. The germline V gene has CDR1 SGHAT and CDR2 FQNNGV. With V trimmed by 5 bases and J by 6 bases, 12 bases remained unmatched. CDR3 in DNA: TGTGCCAGCAGCCCCCGACTAGCGGGGAAAAGGGGCGAGCAGTACTTC. Its protein product is CASSPRLAGKRGEQYF.

With respect to this clone: This same CDR3 is encoded by further DNA sequences in the sample. This chain links TRBV18 with TRBJ2-7; the match to TRBD1 covers 7 bases. The length of the CDR3 is 14 residues. Losses at the gene ends were 5 bases for V and 0 bases for J; bases not matched to a gene: 4. CDR1 and CDR2 (germline): KGHSH, LQKENI. The CDR3 nucleotides read TGTGCCAGCTCAATCTCAGGGGGCTCCTACGAGCAGTACTTC. Protein product: CASSISGGSYEQYF.

The chain employs TRBV7-2 and TRBJ1-1; maybe TRBD1 (6 bases). CDR3 length: 14 residues. V lost 2 bases to trimming and J lost 2 bases, with 9 bases between them. Germline CDR1 and CDR2: SGHTA and FQGNSA. The CDR3 nucleotides read TGTGCCAGCAGCTTAAGGGACACTAACACTGAAGCTTTCTTT. It specifies CASSLRDTNTEAFF.

This chain uses TRBV5-1 with TRBJ1-2; D unresolved. CDR1 is SGHRS and CDR2 is YFSETQ in the germline V gene. V lost 5 bases and J lost 4, with 12 bases in between. CDR3 length: 13 amino acids. The CDR3 DNA reads as TGCGCCAGCAGGCTTAGTGGTCCCTATGGCTACACCTTC. As protein: CASRLSGPYGYTF.

CDR3 region: CASSLTGFGYEQFF. In nucleotides, the CDR3 is TGTGCCAGCAGTTTAACAGGGTTTGGGTATGAGCAGTTCTTC. This chain joins TRBV27 and TRBJ2-1; D possibly corresponds to TRBD1 (6 bases). The CDR3 covers 14 residues. CDR1 and CDR2 from the germline V gene are MNHEY and SMNVEV (reference sequence). Deletions cut 2 bases from V and 8 bases from J, with 13 bases between.

V is TRBV6-5 and J is TRBJ2-3; 10 nucleotides agree with TRBD2. The ends lost 6 bases at V and 4 bases at J; junction bases unmatched: 7. The CDR3 runs to 15 residues. Germline V gene sequence: CDR1 MNHEY, CDR2 SVGAGI. The CDR3 DNA reads TGTGCCAGCAGCTCTCAGCGGGGGGGTTCAGATACGCAGTATTTT. Translated, it gives CASSSQRGGSDTQYF.

The chain joins TRBV5-1 to TRBJ2-7, with 8 nucleotides matching TRBD1. This CDR3 is built from 15 residues. V lost 0 bases, J lost 7 bases, and 9 bases stayed unmatched. Germline V CDR1 and CDR2: SGHRS, YFSETQ. The chain's CDR3 is CASSLDGQGLREQYF. The CDR3 DNA follows: TGCGCCAGCAGCTTGGACGGACAGGGCTTAAGGGAGCAGTACTTC. The whole variable domain, remainder taken from reference TRBV5-1 and TRBJ2-7, is KAGVTQTPRYLIKTRGQQVTLSCSPISGHRSVSWYQQTPGQGLQFLFEYFSETQRNKGNFPGRFSGRQFSNSRSEMNVSTLELGDSALYLCASSLDGQGLREQYFGPGTRLTVT.

In the case of this clone: This sample also contains other DNA sequences that code for the same CDR3. This chain joins TRBV29-1 and TRBJ1-1; TRBD1 is a possible D gene (6 bases). There are 12 residues in the CDR3. Trimming stripped 7 bases from V and 4 bases from J, with 13 bases between. Germline CDR1 SQVTM, CDR2 ANQGSEA. CDR3 region: CSARGGGTEAFF. DNA for the CDR3: TGCAGCGCCAGGGGCGGGGGCACTGAAGCTTTCTTT.

The table lists this clone with a few counts. CDR3 DNA sequence: TGTGCCACCAGCAGCAAGACAGGGCCCAATCAGCCCCAGCATTTT. Translating gives CATSSKTGPNQPQHF. The V call is TRBV15, the J call TRBJ1-5; 7 bases are a match to TRBD1. Germline trimming cut 3 bases from V and 3 bases from J; bases unmatched to any gene: 5. The CDR3 covers 15 residues. Germline CDR1 and CDR2: LNHNV and YYDKDF (reference sequence).

The genes are TRBV28 and TRBJ1-5; TRBD1 might be the D (5 bases). V was pared by 10 bases and J by 0 bases, with 13 bases between. Germline CDR1 MDHEN, CDR2 SYDVKM. The CDR3 is made up of 14 amino acids. The CDR3 nucleotides are TGTGCCACCCAGTGGGGGGGTAGCAATCAGCCCCAGCATTTT. Protein sequence: CATQWGGSNQPQHF.